This TCR beta chain was recovered during a study of radiotherapy plus CTLA-4 blockade in lung cancer. Study details: Objective responses were seen in over 15% of patients, disease control in less than 40%. Findings and caveats of the study: In blood, TCR clones derived from the tumor expanded after radiotherapy plus ipilimumab.

Focal radiation with ipilimumab CTLA-4 blockade was given to patients with chemo-refractory metastatic non-small-cell lung cancer. With regard to this clone: Antigen: not known.

Sequencing was performed with immunoSEQ multiplex PCR; in TCRdb, only in-frame clones are kept and a portion is missing. The sample holds around 78,000 clones, over 70% seen once. Specimen: peripheral blood, collected from a patient treated with radiotherapy plus ipilimumab. The clonotype was recovered from a human donor with non-small cell lung cancer who had a partial response to radiotherapy plus ipilimumab. Some clones in this sample may be carry-over from other donors' samples.

CDR3 coding DNA: TGTGCCAGTAGTATTAGACAGTCAGGGGCCAACGTCCTGACTTTC. Protein sequence: CASSIRQSGANVLTF. The chain employs TRBV19 and TRBJ2-6; D perhaps matches TRBD1 (5 bases). Germline V gene lookup returns CDR1 LNHDA and CDR2 SQIVND (reference sequence). Trimming took off 3 bases at V and 4 bases at J, with 10 bases between the two ends. The CDR3 covers 15 residues.